This TCR beta chain was sequenced in a study of cytomegalovirus exposure and HLA in healthy donors. On this clone: The antigen is not known.

Notes on the study in general: In a later analysis, parvovirus B19, influenza, CMV and Epstein-Barr virus appeared linked to several top co-occurrence clusters. Productive rates of about 87% or about 30% were seen for most TCR beta V segments in an earlier analysis.

Whereas donors were nominally healthy upon sampling, unrecorded immune exposures were probable. Germline-derived CDR1 and CDR2 are SEHNR and FQNEAQ (reference sequence). This CDR3 contains 16 residues. V dropped 3 bases and J dropped 0; count of bases not matched to a gene: 1. This PCR relied on a set of 60 Vbeta primers and 13 Jbeta primers. The table came from immunoSEQ multiplex PCR; TCRdb's copy has only in-frame clones and leaves some out. The sample lists approximately 180,000 clones; 70% to 80% were seen once. This chain links TRBV7-9 with TRBJ1-5, with 11 bases that match TRBD1. The sample consisted of PBMCs. This TCR was recovered from a woman in her forties or fifties in good health and CMV-seronegative. CDR3 sequence reads: CASSLGQGVSNQPQHF. In DNA form, the CDR3 reads TGTGCCAGCAGCTTGGGACAGGGGGTTAGCAATCAGCCCCAGCATTTT.